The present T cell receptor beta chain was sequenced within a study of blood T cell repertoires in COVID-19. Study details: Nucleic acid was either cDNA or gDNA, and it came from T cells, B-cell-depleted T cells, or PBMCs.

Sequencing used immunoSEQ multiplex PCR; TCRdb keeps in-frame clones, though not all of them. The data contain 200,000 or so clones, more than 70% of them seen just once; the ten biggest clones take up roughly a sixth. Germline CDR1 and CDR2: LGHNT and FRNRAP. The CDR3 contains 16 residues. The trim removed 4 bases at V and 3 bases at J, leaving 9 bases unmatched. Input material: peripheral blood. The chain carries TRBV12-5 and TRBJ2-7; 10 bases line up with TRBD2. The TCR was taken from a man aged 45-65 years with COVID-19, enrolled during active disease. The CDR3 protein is CASGSPPGLANYEQYF. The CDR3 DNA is TGTGCTAGTGGTTCCCCACCGGGACTAGCGAACTACGAGCAGTACTTC.